Only a few counts were recorded for the clone carrying this TCR beta chain. Its antigen is undetermined. The record originates from a study of T cells in localized non-small cell lung cancer. Study-wide points: Adjacent uninvolved lung had the highest clonality, suggesting focused antigen responses. Only one tumor region went through sequencing, so heterogeneity may still be there. Turning up in adjacent lung were a median approximately 60 of the top 100 tumor clones.

In germline, CDR1 is LGHNT, CDR2 FRNRAP. This CDR3 region has 14 residues. Produced via immunoSEQ multiplex PCR; TCRdb's table is partial and in-frame only. Of about 1,800 clones listed, about 22% are singletons. This sequence was found in a male donor at least 60 years old with stage II lung adenocarcinoma. The input for sequencing was normal lung tissue next to the tumor, taken before any cancer treatment. This chain links TRBV12-5 with TRBJ1-5, with 7 positions matching TRBD1. CDR3 sequence reads: CAGSTGDSNQPQHF. In nucleotides, the CDR3 is TGTGCCGGGTCCACAGGGGATAGCAATCAGCCCCAGCATTTT.